Listed below are T cell receptor beta chains from one sample, sequenced in a study of blood T cell repertoires in COVID-19. Method: immunoSEQ multiplex PCR; TCRdb's copy keeps in-frame clones and lacks some. The sample carries over 80,000 clones, more than 65% recorded once. The sequenced sample consisted of peripheral blood. Receptors were obtained from a woman over 75 with active or convalescent COVID-19. Both conserved end residues are part of each CDR3. The D gene is left open where the match is weak. Not every row has a clone size; where given, it reads once, few, many or a size class.

>TRBJ2-7|.|once|TRBV21-1
TGTGCCAGCAGCTCATCCGGGACAGGGGTCTACGAGCAGTACTTC
CASSSSGTGVYEQYF
>TRBJ2-5|TRBD2|.|TRBV4-1
TGCGCCAGCAGCCAAGGACTAGCGGAAGAAGAGACCCAGTACTTC
CASSQGLAEEETQYF
>TRBJ2-1|TRBD2|.|TRBV6-1
TGTGCCAGCAGTGAAGTTACGGGACTAGCGGGAGGTCTCTACAATGAGCAGTTCTTC
CASSEVTGLAGGLYNEQFF
>TRBJ2-2|TRBD2|.|TRBV5-1
TGTGCCAGCAGCTTGGGAGTAGCGGGAAACACCGGGGAGCTGTTTTTT
CASSLGVAGNTGELFF
>TRBJ1-5|.|.|TRBV6-5
TGTGCCAGCAGAGACCGGGACAAATGGCAGCCCCAGCATTTT
CASRDRDKWQPQHF
>TRBJ2-7|TRBD2|.|TRBV4-2
TGTGCCAGCAGCCAAGGGACTAGCGGGAACTACGAGCAGTACTTC
CASSQGTSGNYEQYF
>TRBJ2-3|.|.|TRBV2
TGTGCCAGCAGTGAACTTCGTGATACGCAGTATTTT
CASSELRDTQYF
>TRBJ1-1|.|.|TRBV6-2/TRBV6-3
TGTGCCAGCAGTTACCGCGAACAGGCAGGGAACACTGAAGCTTTCTTT
CASSYREQAGNTEAFF
>TRBJ2-3|TRBD2|.|TRBV4-1
TGCGCCAGCAGCCAAGAAACGGGACTAGCGGGCAACACAGATACGCAGTATTTT
CASSQETGLAGNTDTQYF
>TRBJ2-3|.|.|TRBV5-1
TGCGCCAGCAGCTTGGGGAGCGGAGATACGCAGTATTTT
CASSLGSGDTQYF
>TRBJ1-5|.|.|TRBV28
TGTGCCAGCAACTTTGGGGGGAGCAATCAGCCCCAGCATTTT
CASNFGGSNQPQHF
>TRBJ1-2|.|once|TRBV29-1
TGCAGCGTGGTACTTCCCCTGGATGGAGGTGGCTACACCTTC
CSVVLPLDGGGYTF
>TRBJ1-1|.|.|TRBV27
TGTGCCAGTTCCCTACAGAGACAGAACACTGAAGCTTTCTTT
CASSLQRQNTEAFF
>TRBJ2-1|.|once|TRBV6-5
TGTGCCAGCAGCTTAGACAGTTCCTACAATGAGCAGTTCTTC
CASSLDSSYNEQFF